Following are 18 T cell receptor beta chains from one sample sequenced in a study of identifying expanded T cells in peripheral blood. Method: immunoSEQ multiplex PCR; TCRdb's copy keeps in-frame clones and lacks some. Here the sample spans approximately 56,000 clones, roughly 80% being singletons. The sequenced sample consisted of blood. The receptors derive from a person aged 18-70 years in good health.

Points on this clone: A junction end diverges from the germline sequence, so it may reflect a read error. The chain employs TRBV7-9 and TRBJ2-2; D possibly corresponds to TRBD1 (5 bases). Germline V gene data show CDR1 as SEHNR and CDR2 as FQNEAQ (reference sequence). This CDR3 is 15 amino acids long. CDR3 in amino acids: CASSQSWTRTGELFF. CDR3 nucleotides: TGCGCCAGCAGCCAATCTTGGACAAGGACCGGGGAGCTGTTTTTT.

This rearrangement joins TRBV11-2 to TRBJ1-1; TRBD1 might be the D (6 bases). Trimming left V 5 bases short and J 1 base short, with 11 bases between. Per germline, CDR1 SGHAT and CDR2 FQNNGV. The CDR3 length is 14 residues. The chain's CDR3 is CASSIIRGNTEAFF. The CDR3 nucleotides read TGTGCCAGCAGCATCATCAGGGGGAACACTGAAGCTTTCTTT. The variable domain in full, with the rest retrieved from reference TRBV11-2 and TRBJ1-1, is EAGVAQSPRYKIIEKRQSVAFWCNPISGHATLYWYQQILGQGPKLLIQFQNNGVVDDSQLPKDRFSAERLKGVDSTLKIQPAKLEDSAVYLCASSIIRGNTEAFFGQGTRLTVV.

This clone appeared many times. This chain connects TRBV19 to TRBJ1-1; a possible D gene is TRBD1 (5 bases). This CDR3 has 15 amino acids. Germline values: CDR1 LNHDA, CDR2 SQIVND (reference sequence). Trimming stripped 6 bases from V and 0 bases from J, with 14 bases between. This CDR3 reads CASRAIWGMNTEAFF. CDR3 coding DNA: TGTGCCAGTAGGGCGATATGGGGGATGAACACTGAAGCTTTCTTT.

V usage is TRBV19 and J usage is TRBJ1-5; the D is unclear. This CDR3 has 15 amino acids. Germline loops: CDR1 LNHDA, CDR2 SQIVND (reference sequence). Trimming pared 6 bases from V and 0 bases from J, leaving 12 bases between. The CDR3: CASRFGGYSNQPQHF. CDR3 in DNA: TGTGCCAGTAGGTTCGGCGGCTATAGCAATCAGCCCCAGCATTTT.

CDR3 residues: CASSYSPQQPQHF. As DNA, the CDR3 is TGTGCCAGCAGTTACTCCCCCCAACAGCCCCAGCATTTT. The chain is built from TRBV6-5 and TRBJ1-5; D is unresolved. Looked up from germline, CDR1 is MNHEY and CDR2 is SVGAGI. Trimming cost V 0 bases and J 7 bases, with 7 bases left between them. This CDR3 has 13 residues.

V and J are TRBV5-4 and TRBJ2-1; possibly TRBD1 or TRBD2 for D (5 bases each). The V gene's germline CDR1 is SGHNT and CDR2 YYREEE (reference sequence). V was clipped by 3 bases and J by 6 bases, with 13 bases between them. This CDR3 comprises 14 residues. The CDR3 DNA follows: TGTGCCAGCAGCTCCCCAGGGAGTGGCAATGAGCAGTTCTTC. Translation gives CASSSPGSGNEQFF.

The chain employs TRBV7-8 and TRBJ2-1; D may be TRBD1 or TRBD2 (5 bases each). Trimming took off 0 bases at V and 7 bases at J, with 16 bases between the two ends. The CDR3 spans 16 residues. Germline lookup yields CDR1 SGHVS and CDR2 FQNEAQ. The CDR3 DNA is TGTGCCAGCAGCTTAGCAGGCCAGGGCGAGGGGAATGAGCAGTTCTTC. This codes for CASSLAGQGEGNEQFF.

The chain links TRBV7-2 to TRBJ2-1; 12 bases line up with TRBD2. With 4 bases clipped from V and 2 bases from J, the junction kept 12 bases outside the gene matches. The CDR3 is 19 amino acids. Germline-derived CDR1 and CDR2 are SGHTA and FQGNSA. The CDR3 is CASSSGGRTSGKPYNEQFF. The CDR3 DNA sequence: TGTGCCAGCAGCTCAGGGGGCCGGACTAGCGGGAAACCCTACAATGAGCAGTTCTTC. The full variable domain, its missing parts supplied by reference TRBV7-2 and TRBJ2-1, is GAGVSQSPSNKVTEKGKDVELRCDPISGHTALYWYRQSLGQGLEFLIYFQGNSAPDKSGLPSDRFSAERTGGSVSTLTIQRTQQEDSAVYLCASSSGGRTSGKPYNEQFFGPGTRLTVL.

The chain has TRBV7-8 and TRBJ1-6; maybe TRBD1 (6 bases). Looked up from germline, CDR1 is SGHVS and CDR2 is FQNEAQ. The CDR3 loop spans 19 amino acids. Trimming took off 6 bases at V and 0 bases at J, with 21 bases between the two ends. Here the CDR3 DNA reads TGTGCCAGCAGATTACTACGGGGGGCGGAGAGCTCCTATAATTCACCCCTCCACTTT. Its protein is CASRLLRGAESSYNSPLHF.

This sequence joins TRBV5-1 and TRBJ2-2, with D maybe TRBD1 (5 bases). Trimming left V 9 bases short and J 6 bases short, with 21 bases between. CDR3 length: 15 amino acids. CDR1 SGHRS and CDR2 YFSETQ come from the germline V gene. The CDR3 reads CATTQGRNNAGELFF. In nucleotides, the CDR3 is TGCGCCACGACCCAGGGTCGGAACAATGCCGGGGAGCTGTTTTTT.

The chain employs TRBV23-1 and TRBJ1-2; D is unresolved. TRBV23-1 qualifies as an ORF whose function is uncertain. This CDR3 is 12 amino acids long. Trimming left V 5 bases short and J 2 bases short, with 6 bases between. CDR3 sequence reads: CASSGRNYGYTF. The CDR3 bases are TGCGCCAGCAGTGGGCGGAACTATGGCTACACCTTC.

This chain uses TRBV14 with TRBJ2-3; D call uncertain. Trimming took off 0 bases at V and 3 bases at J, with 7 bases between the two ends. The length of the CDR3 is 14 residues. CDR1 is SGHDN and CDR2 is FVKESK in the germline V gene. DNA for the CDR3: TGTGCCAGCAGCCAAGAATTGGGGACAGATACGCAGTATTTT. Translated, it gives CASSQELGTDTQYF.

V and J are TRBV19 and TRBJ2-3, with D possibly TRBD2 on 6 matching bases. This CDR3 is built from 16 residues. Germline V lookup: CDR1 LNHDA, CDR2 SQIVND (reference sequence). The V and J ends lost 0 bases and 0 bases respectively, with 10 bases between them. CDR3 DNA sequence: TGTGCCAGTAGTATAGATGCTAGCGCTAGCACAGATACGCAGTATTTT. Translated: CASSIDASASTDTQYF.

V usage is TRBV27 and J usage is TRBJ2-3, with D maybe TRBD2 (6 bases). Germline values: CDR1 MNHEY, CDR2 SMNVEV (reference sequence). The ends were cut back, 5 bases at V and 6 bases at J, with 15 bases in the middle. The length of the CDR3 is 14 residues. For the CDR3, the DNA is TGTGCCAGCAGTCTGACTAGACTCGGCGATACGCAGTATTTT. Translated: CASSLTRLGDTQYF.

The rearrangement joins TRBV11-3 to TRBJ2-7, with 7 positions matching TRBD2. The V gene's germline CDR1 is SGHNT and CDR2 YENEEA. V dropped 6 bases and J dropped 1; count of bases not matched to a gene: 9. CDR3 length: 15 amino acids. The CDR3 protein is CASSFRGRASYEQYF. The CDR3 bases are TGTGCCAGCAGTTTCAGAGGGAGGGCTTCCTACGAGCAGTACTTC.

This chain connects TRBV4-2 to TRBJ1-6, with D hard to call. The CDR3 runs to 13 residues. Looked up from germline, CDR1 is LGHNA and CDR2 is YNFKEQ. V lost 3 bases to trimming and J lost 9 bases, with 9 bases between them. DNA for the CDR3: TGTGCCAGCAGCCAGGAGCTGGGTTCACCCCTCCACTTT. Protein product: CASSQELGSPLHF.

The V and J genes are TRBV6-6 and TRBJ1-2; D might be TRBD1 (5 bases). The CDR3 runs to 13 residues. V lost 10 bases to trimming and J lost 2 bases, with 14 bases between them. Germline CDR1 and CDR2: MNHNY and SVGAGI (reference sequence). This CDR3 reads CATIRQNNYGYTF. CDR3 DNA sequence: TGTGCCACCATAAGACAGAACAACTATGGCTACACCTTC.

This chain connects TRBV30 to TRBJ1-5, with TRBD1 matching 10 bases. The V gene's germline CDR1 is GTSNPN and CDR2 SVGIG (reference sequence). With 4 bases clipped from V and 3 bases from J, the junction kept 3 bases outside the gene matches. There are 14 residues in the CDR3. The CDR3 sequence: CAWKGQGTNQPQHF. The DNA for the CDR3 is TGTGCCTGGAAGGGACAGGGGACCAATCAGCCCCAGCATTTT.